This T cell receptor (beta chain) was recovered during a study of blood T cells in healthy people across ages. Germline V CDR1 and CDR2: MNHNS, SASEGT. Trimming removed 6 bases from V and 0 bases from J, with 8 bases in between. The CDR3 loop spans 13 amino acids. A J-beta primer mix and a sample-barcoded 5' primer were used in a second PCR of roughly 7 to 12 cycles. TCRdb used MiXCR to reprocess the 5' RACE reads, holding one entry per CDR3 protein. Here the sample spans more than 700,000 distinct CDR3 sequences, about half being singletons. The chain links TRBV6-1 to TRBJ2-5; the D is unclear. Specimen: blood. The receptor was isolated from a man older than 75 in good health. CDR3 in amino acids: CASRDGYQETQYF. CDR3 DNA: TGTGCCAGCAGGGACGGCTACCAAGAGACCCAGTACTTC.